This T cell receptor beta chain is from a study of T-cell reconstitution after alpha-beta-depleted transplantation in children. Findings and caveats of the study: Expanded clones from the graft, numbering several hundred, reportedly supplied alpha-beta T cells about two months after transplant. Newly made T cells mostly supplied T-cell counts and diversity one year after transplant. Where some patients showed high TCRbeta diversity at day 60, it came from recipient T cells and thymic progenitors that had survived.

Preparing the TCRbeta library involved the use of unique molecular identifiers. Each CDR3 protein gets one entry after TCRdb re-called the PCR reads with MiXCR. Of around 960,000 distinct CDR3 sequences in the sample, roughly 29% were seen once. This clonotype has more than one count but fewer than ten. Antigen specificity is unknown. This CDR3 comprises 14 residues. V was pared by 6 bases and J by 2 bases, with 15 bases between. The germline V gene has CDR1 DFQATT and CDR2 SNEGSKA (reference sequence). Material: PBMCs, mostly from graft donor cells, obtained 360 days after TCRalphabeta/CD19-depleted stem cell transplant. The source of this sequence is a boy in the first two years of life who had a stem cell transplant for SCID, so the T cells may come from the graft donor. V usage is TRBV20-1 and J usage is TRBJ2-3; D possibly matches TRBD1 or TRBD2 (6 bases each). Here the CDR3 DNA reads TGCAGTGCCCCGGGGGCTGAGGCCACAGATACGCAGTATTTT. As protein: CSAPGAEATDTQYF.